This T cell receptor (beta chain) was observed in a study of blood T cell repertoires in COVID-19. TCRdb keeps only in-frame clones here, not all; method: immunoSEQ multiplex PCR. The sample yields about 400,000 clones, over 75% seen once. The CDR3 length is 15 residues. The junction had 9 bases not matched to a gene; V was cut back by 5 bases and J by 3 bases. Germline CDR1 reads SGHDT; CDR2 reads YYEEEE. This sequence was found in a middle-aged woman with acute COVID-19. Material: PBMCs or T cells enriched from blood (not recorded which). The genes are TRBV5-6 and TRBJ2-7, with 9 nucleotides matching TRBD1. CDR3 sequence reads: CASRQLGTGHYEQYF. The CDR3 nucleotides are TGTGCCAGCAGGCAGCTCGGGACAGGGCACTACGAGCAGTACTTC.